The sequence of this T cell receptor beta chain was determined in a study of blood T cell repertoires in COVID-19. Study background: T cells, B-cell-depleted T cells, or PBMCs provided the cDNA or gDNA that served as material.

With 6 bases clipped from V and 3 bases from J, the junction kept 5 bases outside the gene matches. Germline loops: CDR1 LNHDA, CDR2 SQIVND (reference sequence). The CDR3 covers 14 residues. Seattle researchers signed up patients amid active infection and tracked them longitudinally. Per the authors' pipeline: Reference gene primers were amplified, and this amplification served to estimate nucleated cell counts. TCRdb keeps only in-frame clones here, not all; method: immunoSEQ multiplex PCR. V and J calls and clone size are given by that table; D and trimming were obtained from the DNA. The sample contains roughly 60,000 clones, about 83% of which appear only once.

The chain is built from TRBV19 and TRBJ2-3; 8 bases are a match to TRBD2. This sequence originates from a man in his fifties or sixties with COVID-19, enrolled during active disease. The sequenced material came from peripheral blood. The CDR3 sequence is CASSDSGTTDTQYF. CDR3 nucleotides: TGTGCCAGTAGCGATAGCGGGACTACAGATACGCAGTATTTT.